These 28 T cell receptor beta chains originate from one sample sequenced in a study of shared clonotypes between healthy human individuals. Some clones are missing from TCRdb's copy, which holds only in-frame ones; the method was immunoSEQ multiplex PCR. The repertoire holds roughly 2.2 million clones, with about 92% as singletons. The specimen sequenced was naive CD4+ T cells from PBMCs. Subset of the sample: CD45RA+ positively selected. The receptors derive from a man aged 18-30 years in good health. Some clones in this sample may be carry-over from other donors' samples.

This clone was seen once. This chain joins TRBV6-6 and TRBJ1-2; D remains ambiguous. Between the trimmed V and J ends, which lost 6 bases and 3 bases, there was a span of 14 bases. The germline CDR1 and CDR2 sequences are MNHNY and SVGAGI (reference sequence). This CDR3 comprises 14 residues. The CDR3 sequence: CASSPSGVHYGYTF. The CDR3 DNA follows: TGTGCCAGCAGCCCCTCCGGGGTCCACTATGGCTACACCTTC.

This CDR3 is CASWRSGRRWNEQFF. The CDR3 DNA is TGTGCCAGCTGGAGAAGCGGGAGGCGGTGGAATGAGCAGTTCTTC. The chain joins TRBV28 to TRBJ2-1; TRBD2 matches at 9 bases. The ends lost 8 bases at V and 7 bases at J; junction bases unmatched: 12. Germline assignment: CDR1 MDHEN and CDR2 SYDVKM. CDR3 length: 15 residues.

The chain recombines TRBV6-1 with TRBJ1-2; maybe TRBD1 (5 bases). The CDR3 has 16 amino acids. Germline-derived CDR1 and CDR2 are MNHNS and SASEGT. Trimming cost V 1 base and J 5 bases, with 17 bases left between them. The CDR3 here is CASSEGGTQQAYGYTF. For the CDR3, the DNA is TGTGCCAGCAGTGAAGGTGGGACCCAGCAAGCTTATGGCTACACCTTC.

CDR3 in DNA: TGTGCCAGCAGCCAAAGGACAGGGACCTACGAGCAGTACTTC. Its protein is CASSQRTGTYEQYF. This chain joins TRBV5-5 and TRBJ2-7, with 8 bases aligning to TRBD1. V shed 4 bases, J shed 2 bases, and the junction held 5 bases outside the gene matches. The CDR3 spans 14 residues. Germline V gene data show CDR1 as SGHKS and CDR2 as YYEKEE (reference sequence).

This chain links TRBV7-9 with TRBJ2-5, with D possibly called TRBD1 or TRBD2 (6 bases each). Trimming left V 0 bases short and J 5 bases short, with 10 bases between. Germline CDR1 reads SEHNR; CDR2 reads FQNEAQ (reference sequence). The CDR3 runs to 14 residues. The CDR3 region is CASSLARGDETQYF. The CDR3 DNA sequence: TGTGCCAGCAGCTTAGCTAGGGGGGATGAGACCCAGTACTTC.

V usage is TRBV14 and J usage is TRBJ2-7, with 7 bases identical to TRBD2. The CDR3 is 12 residues long. Germline CDR1 SGHDN, CDR2 FVKESK. Trimming at V came to 3 bases and at J to 11 bases, leaving 7 bases not matched to a gene. The CDR3 sequence is CASSQAGATEYF. Here the CDR3 DNA reads TGTGCCAGCAGCCAGGCGGGAGCGACAGAGTACTTC.

The V and J genes are TRBV19 and TRBJ1-5; 12 bases are a match to TRBD1. Germline V gene lookup returns CDR1 LNHDA and CDR2 SQIVND (reference sequence). This CDR3 contains 16 residues. J lost 6 bases, V lost 3 bases, and 6 bases had no gene match. CDR3 protein: CASSMGQGAFSQPQHF. The DNA for the CDR3 is TGTGCCAGTAGTATGGGACAGGGGGCCTTCTCTCAGCCCCAGCATTTT.

This clone has just a few counts. The same CDR3 is also encoded by other DNA sequences in this sample. The V call is TRBV28, the J call TRBJ2-6; D gene ambiguous. Germline CDR1 and CDR2: MDHEN and SYDVKM. The V and J ends lost 5 bases and 2 bases respectively, with 1 base between them. This CDR3 comprises 12 residues. CDR3 protein: CASSPGANVLTF. In DNA form, the CDR3 reads TGTGCCAGCAGTCCTGGGGCCAACGTCCTGACTTTC.

With regard to this clone: The sample carries other DNA sequences with the same CDR3. V usage is TRBV7-2 and J usage is TRBJ2-1; D remains unclear. The CDR3 has 15 residues. Germline CDR1 is SGHTA and CDR2 is FQGNSA. V lost 1 base, J lost 0 bases, and 7 bases lay in between. For the CDR3, the DNA is TGTGCCAGCAGCTTAGGTGCTAGCTCCTACAATGAGCAGTTCTTC. Its protein is CASSLGASSYNEQFF.

In DNA form, the CDR3 reads TGTGCCAGCAGCCGGATGGGACAGGGAGGTACTGAAGCTTTCTTT. Protein sequence: CASSRMGQGGTEAFF. This chain connects TRBV4-2 to TRBJ1-1, with TRBD1 identical over 9 bases. Trimming at V came to 4 bases and at J to 5 bases, leaving 8 bases not matched to a gene. The germline V gene has CDR1 LGHNA and CDR2 YNFKEQ. The CDR3 contains 15 residues.

The chain uses TRBV6-5 and TRBJ2-5; D could derive from TRBD1 or TRBD2 (5 bases each). This CDR3 has 15 amino acids. V gave up 8 bases and J gave up 1 base, with 17 bases separating them. The germline V gene has CDR1 MNHEY and CDR2 SVGAGI. The CDR3 bases are TGTGCCAGCTCTGGGGCGGGTAAGGGCCAAGAGACCCAGTACTTC. Its translation: CASSGAGKGQETQYF.

A note on this clone: The sample has other DNA sequences that encode this CDR3 too. CDR3 protein: CASSLTGYGYTF. CDR3 nucleotides: TGTGCCAGCAGCTTGACAGGATATGGCTACACCTTC. The chain is built from TRBV5-6 and TRBJ1-2; a possible D gene is TRBD1 (5 bases). V was trimmed by 1 base and J by 5 bases, leaving 6 bases between them. Germline loops: CDR1 SGHDT, CDR2 YYEEEE. This CDR3 region has 12 residues.

The chain uses TRBV7-9 and TRBJ2-5; 11 bases line up with TRBD2. The CDR3 totals 17 residues. Germline V gene lookup returns CDR1 SEHNR and CDR2 FQNEAQ (reference sequence). V gave up 1 base and J gave up 4 bases; unmatched junction bases: 8. The CDR3 DNA is TGTGCCAGCAGCTTAGAGTCCCTAGCGGGAGGTGGAGAGACCCAGTACTTC. Its translation is CASSLESLAGGGETQYF.

The chain uses TRBV7-9 and TRBJ2-1; a possible D gene is TRBD2 (6 bases). This CDR3 spans 18 amino acids. From germline, CDR1 is SEHNR and CDR2 FQNEAQ (reference sequence). Trimming took off 3 bases at V and 5 bases at J, with 23 bases between the two ends. The CDR3 nucleotides read TGTGCCAGCAGCTTTATTAGCGGAGGCAAAGGATTACACAATGAGCAGTTCTTC. Protein product: CASSFISGGKGLHNEQFF.

The V call is TRBV5-1, the J call TRBJ2-7; D call uncertain. The CDR3 spans 14 residues. Looked up from germline, CDR1 is SGHRS and CDR2 is YFSETQ. V gave up 3 bases and J gave up 0 bases, with 10 bases separating them. DNA for the CDR3: TGCGCCAGCAGCTCCCTCGACAACTCCTACGAGCAGTACTTC. It yields the protein CASSSLDNSYEQYF.

The chain recombines TRBV6-1 with TRBJ2-1; 8 bases align to TRBD1. V was clipped by 4 bases and J by 8 bases; unmatched bases: 10. The CDR3 is made up of 15 amino acids. Germline lookup yields CDR1 MNHNS and CDR2 SASEGT. The CDR3 spells CASSAVPGGFYEQFF. The DNA for the CDR3 is TGTGCCAGCAGTGCTGTGCCAGGGGGCTTCTATGAGCAGTTCTTC.

This chain joins TRBV5-1 and TRBJ2-7; D unclear. V lost 2 bases and J lost 1, with 16 bases in between. The germline V gene has CDR1 SGHRS and CDR2 YFSETQ. The CDR3 loop spans 16 amino acids. The CDR3 spells CASSFNPGRSSYEQYF. CDR3 nucleotides: TGCGCCAGCAGCTTCAATCCCGGACGGAGTTCCTACGAGCAGTACTTC. The full variable domain, in which reference TRBV5-1 and TRBJ2-7 provide the parts outside the CDR3, is KAGVTQTPRYLIKTRGQQVTLSCSPISGHRSVSWYQQTPGQGLQFLFEYFSETQRNKGNFPGRFSGRQFSNSRSEMNVSTLELGDSALYLCASSFNPGRSSYEQYFGPGTRLTVT.

V usage is TRBV5-1 and J usage is TRBJ1-4; tentative D call: TRBD1 (5 bases). V was trimmed by 4 bases and J by 6 bases, leaving 13 bases between them. Germline CDR1 and CDR2: SGHRS and YFSETQ. The CDR3 contains 14 residues. CDR3 protein: CASSQTASDEKLFF. The CDR3 region has the DNA TGCGCCAGCAGCCAGACAGCCTCAGATGAAAAACTGTTTTTT.

CDR3 protein: CASSYAGGLYEQYF. The CDR3 DNA follows: TGTGCCAGCAGTTACGCGGGAGGACTCTACGAGCAGTACTTC. The chain recombines TRBV6-5 with TRBJ2-7; 8 bases line up with TRBD2. CDR3 size: 14 residues. The germline V gene has CDR1 MNHEY and CDR2 SVGAGI. The V segment lost 2 bases and the J segment 3 bases; nucleotides outside the gene matches: 3.

The gene calls are TRBV5-1 and TRBJ2-1; D may match TRBD1 or TRBD2 (5 bases each). V dropped 4 bases and J dropped 8 bases, with 16 bases sitting between them. The CDR3 contains 14 residues. Germline CDR1 and CDR2: SGHRS and YFSETQ. For the CDR3, the DNA is TGCGCCAGCAGCCCCGGGACGGGAAAATATGAGCAGTTCTTC. Encoded protein: CASSPGTGKYEQFF.

The rearrangement links TRBV27 to TRBJ1-6, with D possibly matching TRBD1 (5 bases). Germline values: CDR1 MNHEY, CDR2 SMNVEV (reference sequence). This CDR3 comprises 14 residues. V was clipped by 6 bases and J by 8 bases, with 14 bases between them. The CDR3 spells CASSLGGWHSPLHF. CDR3 in DNA: TGTGCCAGCAGCCTGGGGGGGTGGCATTCACCCCTCCACTTT.

This sequence joins TRBV7-8 and TRBJ1-1, with a possible D match to TRBD1 (5 bases). Trimming removed 1 base from V and 7 bases from J, with 16 bases in between. Germline V gives CDR1 SGHVS, CDR2 FQNEAQ. This CDR3 is built from 15 residues. CDR3 sequence reads: CASSLGGWDQNEAFF. CDR3 DNA sequence: TGTGCCAGCAGCTTAGGGGGGTGGGATCAAAATGAAGCTTTCTTT.

The chain uses TRBV6-6 and TRBJ1-5; D may be TRBD1 (6 bases). This CDR3 spans 14 amino acids. V was pared by 8 bases and J by 15 bases, with 26 bases between. CDR1 is MNHNY and CDR2 is SVGAGI in the germline V gene (reference sequence). The CDR3 DNA reads TGTGCCAGCCTCCTGGGGGGCGGCTATTTGTATGCGCATTTT. Amino acid sequence: CASLLGGGYLYAHF.

The chain is built from TRBV7-2 and TRBJ2-7; 8 positions agree with TRBD2. The trim removed 2 bases at V and 3 bases at J, leaving 9 bases unmatched. This CDR3 has 16 residues. Per germline, CDR1 SGHTA and CDR2 FQGNSA. The CDR3 DNA is TGTGCCAGCAGCTTATCTATACGGGAGGGCCTCTACGAGCAGTACTTC. Translated: CASSLSIREGLYEQYF. Drawing the rest from reference TRBV7-2 and TRBJ2-7, the complete variable domain is GAGVSQSPSNKVTEKGKDVELRCDPISGHTALYWYRQSLGQGLEFLIYFQGNSAPDKSGLPSDRFSAERTGGSVSTLTIQRTQQEDSAVYLCASSLSIREGLYEQYFGPGTRLTVT.

The chain carries TRBV7-2 and TRBJ2-7, with D possibly being TRBD1 (6 bases). Germline CDR1 SGHTA, CDR2 FQGNSA. Between the trimmed V and J ends, which lost 4 bases and 6 bases, there was a span of 22 bases. The CDR3 is made up of 16 amino acids. The CDR3 coding sequence is TGTGCCAGCAGCTCGGGGATCGGACAGTCTTTTGCCGAGCAGTACTTC. It codes for CASSSGIGQSFAEQYF.

This chain uses TRBV7-9 with TRBJ2-1, with 11 positions matching TRBD2. This CDR3 spans 16 amino acids. Germline V gene sequence: CDR1 SEHNR, CDR2 FQNEAQ (reference sequence). Trimming at V came to 6 bases and at J to 4 bases, leaving 8 bases not matched to a gene. CDR3 sequence (DNA): TGTGCCAGCAGTTCGCCGGGACTAGCGGTGTACAATGAGCAGTTCTTC. Amino acid sequence: CASSSPGLAVYNEQFF.

V and J are TRBV18 and TRBJ1-1; tentative D call: TRBD1 (5 bases). The CDR3 totals 13 residues. In germline, CDR1 is KGHSH, CDR2 LQKENI. V gave up 0 bases and J gave up 11 bases, with 13 bases separating them. In nucleotides, the CDR3 is TGTGCCAGCTCACCACCCGACAGATTCTTGGCTTTCTTT. Translating gives CASSPPDRFLAFF. Looking up the rest from reference TRBV18 and TRBJ1-1 gives the full variable domain: NAGVMQNPRHLVRRRGQEARLRCSPMKGHSHVYWYRQLPEEGLKFMVYLQKENIIDESGMPKERFSAEFPKEGPSILRIQQVVRGDSAAYFCASSPPDRFLAFFGQGTRLTVV.

V is TRBV9 and J is TRBJ1-1; 8 bases map to TRBD1. There are 17 residues in the CDR3. The germline gives CDR1 SGDLS, CDR2 YYNGEE. V trimming: 2 bases; J trimming: 0 bases; junction bases outside the gene matches: 9. CDR3: CASSVDAGGGVNTEAFF. The CDR3 DNA reads as TGTGCCAGCAGCGTCGACGCAGGGGGCGGCGTGAACACTGAAGCTTTCTTT.